The T cell receptor (beta chain) under discussion was sequenced for a study of blood T cell repertoires in COVID-19. TCRdb's table, derived via immunoSEQ multiplex PCR, lists solely in-frame clones and lacks some. The table includes 50,000 to 75,000 clones, more than 75% detected once. The sequenced sample consisted of peripheral blood. The receptor was derived from a man of 80 years or more in a cohort sampled during active COVID-19.

The CDR3 loop reads CAISRTGGDEKLFF. CDR3 bases: TGTGCCATCAGCCGGACAGGGGGCGATGAAAAACTGTTTTTT. This rearrangement joins TRBV10-3 to TRBJ1-4; 11 nucleotides line up with TRBD1. In germline, CDR1 is ENHRY, CDR2 SYGVKD. The CDR3 extends over 14 amino acids. V trimming: 6 bases; J trimming: 6 bases; junction bases outside the gene matches: 3.